This entry lists 11 T cell receptor beta chains sequenced from one sample in a study of regulatory T cells in long-lasting Graves disease. Researchers made TCR beta libraries by using iRepertoire HTBI primers and running Arm-PCR on CDR3 regions. TCRdb re-analysed the multiplex PCR reads in MiXCR, keeping a single row per CDR3 protein. Altogether about 530,000 distinct CDR3 sequences are present, about 16% being singletons, with the ten largest covering approximately 25%. Specified time point: newly diagnosed GD, antithyroid drugs for less than 3 months. Researchers made the TCR library from RNA that was extracted from PBMCs. This sample was also put to use in a study of T cells in Graves' hyperthyroidism and ophthalmopathy.

Sequenced material: peripheral blood mononuclear cells (PBMCs), taken at new diagnosis, from a patient treated with antithyroid drugs. Every receptor here comes from a woman aged 35 to 59 with Graves disease.

Comments on this clonotype: A much larger clone is a single base away; this may be a read error. The chain uses TRBV28 and TRBJ1-1; D perhaps matches TRBD1 (5 bases). The CDR3 loop spans 15 amino acids. Deletions cut 5 bases from V and 10 bases from J, with 23 bases between. CDR1 is MDHEN and CDR2 is SYDVKM in the germline V gene. The CDR3 nucleotides read TGTGCCAGCAGTCCCCCAGGGAGGGTGCTTTCGCGAGCTTTCTTT. Translated: CASSPPGRVLSRAFF.

This clonotype was observed a few times. Germline and junction disagree at one end, which may indicate a read error. The chain combines TRBV15 with TRBJ2-3; 12 bases map to TRBD2. The CDR3 runs 16 residues. Germline V lookup: CDR1 LNHNV, CDR2 YYDKDF (reference sequence). The CDR3 coding sequence is TGTGCCACCAGCAGAGCGGGACTAGCGGGCACAGATACGCGGTATTTT. The encoded protein is CATSRAGLAGTDTRYF.

This clonotype was seen many times. This chain uses TRBV11-2 with TRBJ1-4; D not resolved. Trimming took off 3 bases at V and 7 bases at J, with 3 bases between the two ends. Germline lookup yields CDR1 SGHAT and CDR2 FQNNGV. The CDR3 loop spans 11 amino acids. This chain's CDR3 is CASSFVEKLFF. In DNA, the CDR3 is TGTGCCAGCAGCTTTGTTGAAAAACTGTTTTTT. The variable domain in full, completed from reference TRBV11-2 and TRBJ1-4, reads EAGVAQSPRYKIIEKRQSVAFWCNPISGHATLYWYQQILGQGPKLLIQFQNNGVVDDSQLPKDRFSAERLKGVDSTLKIQPAKLEDSAVYLCASSFVEKLFFGSGTQLSVL.

This clonotype was observed many times. Here the CDR3 reads CASSTDSGQPQHF. The CDR3 nucleotides are TGTGCCAGCAGCACGGACAGCGGGCAGCCCCAGCATTTT. This chain joins TRBV12-3 or TRBV12-4 and TRBJ1-5, with a tentative D call TRBD1 (6 bases). This CDR3 contains 13 residues. V lost 6 bases and J 7 bases, leaving 13 bases between the germline ends.

This clonotype was seen repeatedly, ten times or more. The V call is TRBV5-5, the J call TRBJ1-1; tentative D call: TRBD1 (6 bases). The CDR3 runs 16 residues. In germline, CDR1 is SGHKS, CDR2 YYEKEE (reference sequence). The V and J ends lost 2 bases and 0 bases respectively, with 14 bases between them. The CDR3 DNA reads as TGTGCCAGCAGCTTCCTTTTGACAGGCATGAACACTGAAGCTTTCTTT. It specifies CASSFLLTGMNTEAFF.

This clonotype was observed at least ten times. The rearrangement joins TRBV30 to TRBJ1-2; D perhaps matches TRBD1 (5 bases). V was shortened by 2 bases and J by 7 bases, with 8 bases between the two germline ends. Germline CDR1 is GTSNPN and CDR2 is SVGIG (reference sequence). The CDR3 contains 11 residues. CDR3 sequence: CAWSSGVGYTF. The DNA of the CDR3 is TGTGCCTGGAGTTCGGGGGTTGGCTACACCTTC.

The chain couples TRBV10-2 to TRBJ2-7; 10 nucleotides match TRBD1. CDR1 is WSHSY, CDR2 SAAADI, per germline. V trimming: 9 bases; J trimming: 3 bases; junction bases outside the gene matches: 5. The CDR3 is 13 amino acids. This CDR3 reads CASGTGAGYEQYF. The DNA of the CDR3 is TGCGCCAGTGGGACAGGGGCCGGCTACGAGCAGTACTTC.

This chain links TRBV29-1 with TRBJ2-1; 14 bases map to TRBD2. From germline, CDR1 is SQVTM and CDR2 ANQGSEA. The CDR3 length is 17 residues. The V segment lost 6 bases and the J segment 8 bases; nucleotides outside the gene matches: 15. The CDR3: CSVSGETSGGALDEQFF. The CDR3 nucleotides are TGCAGCGTCTCAGGCGAGACTAGCGGGGGGGCTCTCGATGAGCAGTTCTTC.

The sample holds many counts of this clonotype. The chain couples TRBV18 to TRBJ1-2; perhaps TRBD1 as D (5 bases). The CDR3 totals 13 residues. V dropped 6 bases and J dropped 6 bases, with 14 bases sitting between them. Germline V gives CDR1 KGHSH, CDR2 LQKENI. The chain's CDR3 is CASSAAAGHGYTF. CDR3 in DNA: TGTGCCAGCTCGGCCGCCGCAGGGCATGGCTACACCTTC.

CDR3 coding DNA: TGTGCCAGTAGTATAAGGGTCTATGGCTACACCTTC. Translation: CASSIRVYGYTF. J is TRBJ1-2 and V is TRBV19, with D hard to call. Germline V gene sequence: CDR1 LNHDA, CDR2 SQIVND (reference sequence). This CDR3 region has 12 residues. The V and J ends lost 2 bases and 4 bases respectively, with 5 bases between them.

The chain employs TRBV6-1 and TRBJ1-3; D remains ambiguous. The CDR3 covers 15 residues. Germline V gene data show CDR1 as MNHNS and CDR2 as SASEGT. V lost 6 bases, J lost 1 base, and 13 bases lay in between. In DNA, the CDR3 is TGTGCCAGCAGGGAGCCTGCCGGGTCTGGAAACACCATATATTTT. As protein: CASREPAGSGNTIYF.